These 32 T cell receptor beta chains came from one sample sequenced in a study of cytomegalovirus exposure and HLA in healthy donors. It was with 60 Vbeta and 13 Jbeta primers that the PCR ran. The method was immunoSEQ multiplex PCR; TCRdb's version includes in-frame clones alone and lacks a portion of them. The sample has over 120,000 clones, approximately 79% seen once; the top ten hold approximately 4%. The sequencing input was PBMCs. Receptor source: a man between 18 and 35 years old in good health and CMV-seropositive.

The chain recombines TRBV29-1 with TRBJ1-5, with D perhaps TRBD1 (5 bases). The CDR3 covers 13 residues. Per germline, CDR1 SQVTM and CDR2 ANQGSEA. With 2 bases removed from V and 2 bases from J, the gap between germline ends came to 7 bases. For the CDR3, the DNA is TGCAGCGTTGAAATAGGGGGCAATCAGCCCCAGCATTTT. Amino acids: CSVEIGGNQPQHF.

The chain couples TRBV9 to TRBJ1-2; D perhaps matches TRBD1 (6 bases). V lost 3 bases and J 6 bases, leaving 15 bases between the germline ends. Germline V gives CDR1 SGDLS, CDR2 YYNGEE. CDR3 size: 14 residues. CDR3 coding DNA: TGTGCCAGCAGCGAAATACAGGGTTTGGATGGCTACACCTTC. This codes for CASSEIQGLDGYTF.

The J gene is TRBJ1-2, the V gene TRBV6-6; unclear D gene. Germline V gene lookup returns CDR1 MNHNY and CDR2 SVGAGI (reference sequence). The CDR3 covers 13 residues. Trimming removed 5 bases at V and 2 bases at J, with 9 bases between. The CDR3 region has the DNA TGTGCCAGCAGTCCCTTCCTCAACTATGGCTACACCTTC. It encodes CASSPFLNYGYTF.

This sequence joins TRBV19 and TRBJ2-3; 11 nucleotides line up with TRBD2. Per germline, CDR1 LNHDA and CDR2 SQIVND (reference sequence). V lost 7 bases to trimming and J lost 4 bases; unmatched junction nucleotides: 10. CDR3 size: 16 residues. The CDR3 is CASKKGSGGASDTQYF. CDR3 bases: TGTGCCAGTAAGAAAGGTAGCGGGGGGGCCTCAGATACGCAGTATTTT.

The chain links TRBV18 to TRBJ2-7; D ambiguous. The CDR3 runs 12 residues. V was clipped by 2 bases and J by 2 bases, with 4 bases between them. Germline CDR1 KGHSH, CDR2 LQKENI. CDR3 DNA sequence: TGTGCCAGCTCACCATCGGCCTACGAGCAGTACTTC. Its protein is CASSPSAYEQYF.

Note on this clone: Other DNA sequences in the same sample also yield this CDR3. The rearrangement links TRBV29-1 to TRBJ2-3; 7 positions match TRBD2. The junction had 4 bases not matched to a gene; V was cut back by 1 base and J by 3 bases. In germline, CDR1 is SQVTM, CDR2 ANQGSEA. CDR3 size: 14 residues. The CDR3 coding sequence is TGCAGCGTTGAAGGTGGGAGGGGAACAGATACGCAGTATTTT. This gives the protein CSVEGGRGTDTQYF.

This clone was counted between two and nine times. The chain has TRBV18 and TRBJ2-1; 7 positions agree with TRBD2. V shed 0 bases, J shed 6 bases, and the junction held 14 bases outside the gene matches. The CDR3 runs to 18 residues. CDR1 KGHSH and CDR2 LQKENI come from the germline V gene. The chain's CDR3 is CASSPPLPGGQRGNEQFF. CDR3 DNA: TGTGCCAGCTCACCACCGTTGCCGGGAGGACAAAGGGGCAATGAGCAGTTCTTC.

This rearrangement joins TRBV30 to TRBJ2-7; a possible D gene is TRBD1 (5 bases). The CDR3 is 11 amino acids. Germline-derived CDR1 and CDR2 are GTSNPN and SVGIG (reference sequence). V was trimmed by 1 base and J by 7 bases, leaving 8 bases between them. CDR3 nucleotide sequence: TGTGCCTGGAGTGAACAGGTGGAGCAGTACTTC. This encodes CAWSEQVEQYF.

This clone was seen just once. This CDR3 reads CASSFGGGTGFSPLHF. The CDR3, as DNA: TGTGCCAGCAGCTTTGGGGGAGGGACAGGGTTTTCACCCCTCCACTTT. The chain joins TRBV7-2 to TRBJ1-6; 9 bases fit TRBD1. This CDR3 is 16 amino acids long. With 3 bases clipped from V and 9 bases from J, the junction kept 9 bases outside the gene matches. Germline CDR1 and CDR2: SGHTA and FQGNSA.

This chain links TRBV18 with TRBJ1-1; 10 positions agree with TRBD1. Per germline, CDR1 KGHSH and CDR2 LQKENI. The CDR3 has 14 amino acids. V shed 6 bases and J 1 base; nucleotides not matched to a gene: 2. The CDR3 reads CASSGTGANTEAFF. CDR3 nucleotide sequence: TGTGCCAGCTCTGGGACAGGGGCGAACACTGAAGCTTTCTTT.

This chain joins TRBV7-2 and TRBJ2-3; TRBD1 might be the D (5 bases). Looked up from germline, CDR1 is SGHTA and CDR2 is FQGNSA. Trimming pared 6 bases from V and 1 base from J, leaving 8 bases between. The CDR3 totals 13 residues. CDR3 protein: CASSIGGTDTQYF. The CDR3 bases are TGTGCCAGCAGTATAGGGGGCACAGATACGCAGTATTTT.

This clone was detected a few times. CDR3 bases: TGTGCCAGCAGCATACCGACAGGGAGGATATTCACCTTC. Residues: CASSIPTGRIFTF. The rearrangement joins TRBV7-6 to TRBJ1-2; 7 bases line up with TRBD1. CDR3 length equals 13 residues. Trimming took 5 bases from V and 13 from J; bases not matched to a gene: 13. Germline V gives CDR1 SGHVS, CDR2 FNYEAQ.

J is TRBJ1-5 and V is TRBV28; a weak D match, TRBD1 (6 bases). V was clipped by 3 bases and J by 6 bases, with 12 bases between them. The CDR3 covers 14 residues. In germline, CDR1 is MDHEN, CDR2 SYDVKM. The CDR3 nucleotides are TGTGCCAGCAGTTTCGTGGGGGCTGGTCAGCCCCAGCATTTT. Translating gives CASSFVGAGQPQHF.

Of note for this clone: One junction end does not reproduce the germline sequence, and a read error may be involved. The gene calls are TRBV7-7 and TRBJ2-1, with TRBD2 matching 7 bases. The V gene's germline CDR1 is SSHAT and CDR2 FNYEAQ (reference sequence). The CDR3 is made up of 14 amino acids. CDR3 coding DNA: TGTGCTAGCAGCTTTAGTCTAGCGGTTAATGAGCAGTTCTTC. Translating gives CASSFSLAVNEQFF.

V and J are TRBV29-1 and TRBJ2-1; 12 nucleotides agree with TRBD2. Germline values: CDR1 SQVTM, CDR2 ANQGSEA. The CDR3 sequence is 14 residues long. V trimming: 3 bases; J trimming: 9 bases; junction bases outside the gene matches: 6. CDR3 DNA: TGCAGCGTTGACAGACTAGCGGGAGTCGGTGAGCAGTTCTTC. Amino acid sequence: CSVDRLAGVGEQFF.

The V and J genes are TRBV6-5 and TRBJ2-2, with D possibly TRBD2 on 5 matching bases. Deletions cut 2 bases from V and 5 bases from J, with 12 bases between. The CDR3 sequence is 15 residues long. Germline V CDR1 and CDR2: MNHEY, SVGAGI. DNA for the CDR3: TGTGCCAGCAGTTACGACTATTCACTAACCGGGGAGCTGTTTTTT. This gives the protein CASSYDYSLTGELFF.

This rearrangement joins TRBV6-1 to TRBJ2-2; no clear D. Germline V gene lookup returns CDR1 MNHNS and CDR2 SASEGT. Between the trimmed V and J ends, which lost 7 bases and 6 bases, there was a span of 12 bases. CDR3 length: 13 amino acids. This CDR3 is CASNTRRAGELFF. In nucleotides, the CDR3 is TGTGCCAGCAATACTCGGAGAGCCGGGGAGCTGTTTTTT.

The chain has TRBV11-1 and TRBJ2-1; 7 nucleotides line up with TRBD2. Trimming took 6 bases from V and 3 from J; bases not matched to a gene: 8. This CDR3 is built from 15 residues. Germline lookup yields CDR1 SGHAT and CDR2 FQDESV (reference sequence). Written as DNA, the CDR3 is TGTGCCAGCAGAACTAGCGACCGGTTCTACAATGAGCAGTTCTTC. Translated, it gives CASRTSDRFYNEQFF.

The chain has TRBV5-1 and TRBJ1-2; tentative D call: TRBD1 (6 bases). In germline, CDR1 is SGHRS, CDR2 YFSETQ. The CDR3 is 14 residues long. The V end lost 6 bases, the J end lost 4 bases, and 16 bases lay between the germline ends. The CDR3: CASTLGGVRYGYTF. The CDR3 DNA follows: TGCGCCAGCACCTTAGGGGGTGTTCGCTATGGCTACACCTTC. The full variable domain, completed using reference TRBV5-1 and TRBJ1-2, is KAGVTQTPRYLIKTRGQQVTLSCSPISGHRSVSWYQQTPGQGLQFLFEYFSETQRNKGNFPGRFSGRQFSNSRSEMNVSTLELGDSALYLCASTLGGVRYGYTFGSGTRLTVV.

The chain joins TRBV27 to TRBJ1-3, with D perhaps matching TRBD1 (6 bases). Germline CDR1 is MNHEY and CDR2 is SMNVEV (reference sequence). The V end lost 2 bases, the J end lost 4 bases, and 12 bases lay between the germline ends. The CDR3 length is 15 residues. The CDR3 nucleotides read TGTGCCAGCAGTTTACTGGGGGCGAGGGGAAACACCATATATTTT. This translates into CASSLLGARGNTIYF.

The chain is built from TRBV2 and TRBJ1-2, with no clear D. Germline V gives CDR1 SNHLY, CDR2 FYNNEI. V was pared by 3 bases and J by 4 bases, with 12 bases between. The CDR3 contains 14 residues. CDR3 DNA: TGTGCCAGCAGTGAGGGAGGGCACAGCTATGGCTACACCTTC. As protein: CASSEGGHSYGYTF.

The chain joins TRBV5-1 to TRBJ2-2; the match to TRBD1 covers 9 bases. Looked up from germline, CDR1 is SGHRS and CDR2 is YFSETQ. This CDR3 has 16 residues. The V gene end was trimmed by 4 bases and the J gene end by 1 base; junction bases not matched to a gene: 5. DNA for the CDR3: TGCGCCAGCAGCACGGGACAGGGTTGGAACACCGGGGAGCTGTTTTTT. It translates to CASSTGQGWNTGELFF.

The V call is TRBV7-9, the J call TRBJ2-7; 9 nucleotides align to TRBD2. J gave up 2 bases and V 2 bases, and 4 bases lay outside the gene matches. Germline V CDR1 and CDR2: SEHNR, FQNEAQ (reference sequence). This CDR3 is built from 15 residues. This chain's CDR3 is CASSLRASGTYEQYF. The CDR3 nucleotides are TGTGCCAGCAGCTTACGGGCTAGCGGGACCTACGAGCAGTACTTC.

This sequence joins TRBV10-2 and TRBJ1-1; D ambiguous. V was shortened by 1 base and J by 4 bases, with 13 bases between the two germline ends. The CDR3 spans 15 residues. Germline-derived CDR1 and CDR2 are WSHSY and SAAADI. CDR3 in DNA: TGCGCCAGCAGTGAGTTGGCTCCACGGGGCACTGAAGCTTTCTTT. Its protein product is CASSELAPRGTEAFF.

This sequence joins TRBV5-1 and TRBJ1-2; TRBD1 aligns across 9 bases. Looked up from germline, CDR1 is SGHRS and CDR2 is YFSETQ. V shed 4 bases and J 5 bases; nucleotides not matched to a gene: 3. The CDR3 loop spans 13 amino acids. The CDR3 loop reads CASSQDRGYGYTF. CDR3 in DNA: TGCGCCAGCAGCCAGGACAGGGGTTATGGCTACACCTTC. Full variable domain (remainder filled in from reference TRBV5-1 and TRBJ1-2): KAGVTQTPRYLIKTRGQQVTLSCSPISGHRSVSWYQQTPGQGLQFLFEYFSETQRNKGNFPGRFSGRQFSNSRSEMNVSTLELGDSALYLCASSQDRGYGYTFGSGTRLTVV.

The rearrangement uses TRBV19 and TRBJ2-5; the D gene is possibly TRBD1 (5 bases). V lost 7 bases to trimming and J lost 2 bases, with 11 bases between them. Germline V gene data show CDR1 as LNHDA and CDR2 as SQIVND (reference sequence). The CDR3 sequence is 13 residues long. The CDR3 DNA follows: TGTGCCAGTAAGGGGCGGAGACAAGAGACCCAGTACTTC. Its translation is CASKGRRQETQYF.

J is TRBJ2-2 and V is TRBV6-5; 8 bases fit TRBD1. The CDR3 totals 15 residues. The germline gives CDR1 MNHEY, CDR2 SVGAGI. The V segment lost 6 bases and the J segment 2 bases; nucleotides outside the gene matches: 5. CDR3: CASRRTGTNTGELFF. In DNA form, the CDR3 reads TGTGCCAGCAGGAGGACAGGGACAAACACCGGGGAGCTGTTTTTT.

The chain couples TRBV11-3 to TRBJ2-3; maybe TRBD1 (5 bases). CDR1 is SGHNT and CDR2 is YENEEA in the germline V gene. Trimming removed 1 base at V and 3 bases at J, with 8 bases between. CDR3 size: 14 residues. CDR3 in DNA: TGTGCCAGCAGCTTAGTGGCAGGGACAGATACGCAGTATTTT. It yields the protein CASSLVAGTDTQYF. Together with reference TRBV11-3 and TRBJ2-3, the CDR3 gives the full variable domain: EAGVVQSPRYKIIEKKQPVAFWCNPISGHNTLYWYLQNLGQGPELLIRYENEEAVDDSQLPKDRFSAERLKGVDSTLKIQPAELGDSAVYLCASSLVAGTDTQYFGPGTRLTVL.

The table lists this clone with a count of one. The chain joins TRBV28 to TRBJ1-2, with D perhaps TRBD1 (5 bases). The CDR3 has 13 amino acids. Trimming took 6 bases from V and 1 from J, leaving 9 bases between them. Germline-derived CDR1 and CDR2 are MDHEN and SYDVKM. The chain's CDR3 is CASRRDSNYGYTF. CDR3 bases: TGTGCCAGCAGGCGAGACAGTAACTATGGCTACACCTTC.

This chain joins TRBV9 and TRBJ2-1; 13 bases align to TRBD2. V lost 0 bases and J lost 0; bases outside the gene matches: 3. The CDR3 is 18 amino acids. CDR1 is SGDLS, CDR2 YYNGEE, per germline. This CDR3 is CASSVEGLAGFSYNEQFF. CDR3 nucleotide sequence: TGTGCCAGCAGCGTAGAGGGACTAGCGGGATTCTCCTACAATGAGCAGTTCTTC. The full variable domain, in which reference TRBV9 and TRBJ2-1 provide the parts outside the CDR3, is DSGVTQTPKHLITATGQRVTLRCSPRSGDLSVYWYQQSLDQGLQFLIQYYNGEERAKGNILERFSAQQFPDLHSELNLSSLELGDSALYFCASSVEGLAGFSYNEQFFGPGTRLTVL.

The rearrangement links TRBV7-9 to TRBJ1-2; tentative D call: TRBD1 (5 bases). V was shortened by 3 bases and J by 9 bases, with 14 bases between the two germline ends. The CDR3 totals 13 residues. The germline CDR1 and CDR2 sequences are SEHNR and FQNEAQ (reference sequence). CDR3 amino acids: CASSLTEDQCYTF. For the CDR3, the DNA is TGTGCCAGCAGCTTGACAGAGGACCAATGCTACACCTTC. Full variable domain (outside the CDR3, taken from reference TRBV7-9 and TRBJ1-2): DTGVSQNPRHKITKRGQNVTFRCDPISEHNRLYWYRQTLGQGPEFLTYFQNEAQLEKSRLLSDRFSAERPKGSFSTLEIQRTEQGDSAMYLCASSLTEDQCYTFGSGTRLTVV.

The CDR3 sequence: CATRDRGLNEKLFF. CDR3 in DNA: TGTGCCACCCGGGACAGGGGGTTAAATGAAAAACTGTTTTTT. The chain recombines TRBV6-5 with TRBJ1-4; TRBD1 agrees at 11 bases. CDR3 size: 14 residues. With 10 bases clipped from V and 5 bases from J, the junction kept 6 bases outside the gene matches. Germline CDR1 MNHEY, CDR2 SVGAGI.